These 5 T cell receptor beta chains came from one sample sequenced in a study of STAT5B mutations in CD4+ large granular lymphocyte leukemia. Measured with immunoSEQ multiplex PCR; TCRdb has only the in-frame clones, and not every one. The sample has about 38,000 clones, approximately 85% seen once. Sequenced: CD4+ T cells from blood buffy coats. The source is a human donor in good health.

The chain combines TRBV5-1 with TRBJ2-7; 7 bases agree with TRBD2. The CDR3 is 16 residues long. J gave up 5 bases and V 1 base, and 12 bases lay outside the gene matches. Germline CDR1 is SGHRS and CDR2 is YFSETQ. Here the CDR3 DNA reads TGCGCCAGCAGCTTGTATAGGGCGGGAGAGCAGAACGAGCAGTACTTC. It yields the protein CASSLYRAGEQNEQYF.

The genes are TRBV13 and TRBJ2-7; D unresolved. Germline V CDR1 and CDR2: PRHDT, FYEKMQ (reference sequence). CDR3 size: 15 residues. Trimming removed 5 bases at V and 8 bases at J, with 22 bases between. This CDR3 is CASSTDRTAGLKQYF. The CDR3 nucleotides are TGTGCCAGCAGCACTGATCGGACGGCAGGTCTCAAGCAGTACTTC.

The CDR3 sequence: CASSPRTRPDTQYF. In DNA, the CDR3 is TGTGCCAGCAGCCCGAGGACTAGACCAGATACGCAGTATTTT. The rearrangement uses TRBV7-9 and TRBJ2-3; 7 positions agree with TRBD2. The CDR3 extends over 14 amino acids. J gave up 4 bases and V 5 bases, and 6 bases lay outside the gene matches. Germline CDR1 reads SEHNR; CDR2 reads FQNEAQ (reference sequence).

The rearrangement links TRBV6-1 to TRBJ1-4; D might be TRBD1 (5 bases). The CDR3 has 16 amino acids. In germline, CDR1 is MNHNS, CDR2 SASEGT. V lost 0 bases, J lost 3 bases, and 11 bases lay in between. CDR3 in amino acids: CASSEAHRIPNEKLFF. The CDR3 DNA follows: TGTGCCAGCAGTGAAGCCCACAGGATTCCTAATGAAAAACTGTTTTTT.

In regard to this clone: Distinct nucleotide sequences in the sample also encode this CDR3. V gene TRBV6-1 combines with J gene TRBJ2-7; 10 nucleotides line up with TRBD1. The CDR3 runs 14 residues. Trimming cost V 4 bases and J 2 bases; bases outside gene matches: 2. The germline V gene has CDR1 MNHNS and CDR2 SASEGT. CDR3 loop: CASSGTGGPYEQYF. In nucleotides, the CDR3 is TGTGCCAGCAGTGGGACAGGGGGTCCCTACGAGCAGTACTTC.